A single sample is the source of the 15 T cell receptor beta chains below, sequenced in a study of blood T cell repertoires in COVID-19. The assay was immunoSEQ multiplex PCR, and TCRdb's table has in-frame clones only and misses some. The profile shows some 390,000 clones, approximately 87% of them singletons. Sequenced input: peripheral blood. The receptors were gathered from an older woman with COVID-19, enrolled during active disease.

The chain combines TRBV7-8 with TRBJ1-6, with D hard to call. The germline gives CDR1 SGHVS, CDR2 FQNEAQ. The CDR3 loop spans 19 amino acids. The V and J ends lost 0 bases and 14 bases respectively, with 29 bases between them. CDR3 region: CASSLAFVGVGVGGGALHF. The CDR3 DNA reads as TGTGCCAGCAGCTTAGCGTTTGTGGGTGTCGGGGTCGGTGGAGGAGCCCTCCACTTT.

In regard to this clone: This sample includes further DNA sequences coding for the same CDR3. The chain is built from TRBV5-4 and TRBJ1-4; TRBD1 is a possible D gene (6 bases). The germline V gene has CDR1 SGHNT and CDR2 YYREEE (reference sequence). The length of the CDR3 is 14 residues. Trimming removed 2 bases from V and 1 base from J, with 6 bases in between. The CDR3 is CASSLQGTNEKLFF. For the CDR3, the DNA is TGTGCCAGCAGCTTACAGGGAACTAATGAAAAACTGTTTTTT.

J is TRBJ2-1 and V is TRBV7-9, with D possibly being TRBD1 (5 bases). The V end lost 1 base, the J end lost 4 bases, and 8 bases lay between the germline ends. Germline V gene lookup returns CDR1 SEHNR and CDR2 FQNEAQ (reference sequence). This CDR3 comprises 14 residues. The CDR3 nucleotides are TGTGCCAGCAGCTTAGGGGGCAAATACAATGAGCAGTTCTTC. Protein product: CASSLGGKYNEQFF.

The chain is built from TRBV28 and TRBJ2-5; TRBD2 aligns across 8 bases. V gave up 0 bases and J gave up 1 base; unmatched junction bases: 4. Germline V gene lookup returns CDR1 MDHEN and CDR2 SYDVKM. This CDR3 is built from 16 residues. In DNA form, the CDR3 reads TGTGCCAGCAGTTTATGGGTAGCGGGGTTCCAAGAGACCCAGTACTTC. Its translation is CASSLWVAGFQETQYF.

This clone was picked up one time. The gene calls are TRBV5-6 and TRBJ2-6; 9 nucleotides line up with TRBD1. The CDR3 runs 14 residues. Germline V gene sequence: CDR1 SGHDT, CDR2 YYEEEE. J gave up 5 bases and V 5 bases, and 2 bases lay outside the gene matches. The chain's CDR3 is CASRDRGRANVLTF. CDR3 bases: TGTGCCAGCAGGGACAGGGGAAGGGCCAACGTCCTGACTTTC.

This clone was counted between two and nine times. The V and J genes are TRBV14 and TRBJ2-1, with 7 nucleotides matching TRBD1. Germline trimming cut 0 bases from V and 7 bases from J; bases unmatched to any gene: 12. This CDR3 spans 17 amino acids. CDR1 is SGHDN and CDR2 is FVKESK in the germline V gene. The chain's CDR3 is CASSQDRGTASLNEQFF. CDR3 sequence (DNA): TGTGCCAGCAGCCAAGACAGGGGGACCGCCTCTTTGAATGAGCAGTTCTTC.

The rearrangement joins TRBV5-1 to TRBJ1-6; D gene ambiguous. Germline assignment: CDR1 SGHRS and CDR2 YFSETQ. The CDR3 is 12 residues long. Between the trimmed V and J ends, which lost 2 bases and 13 bases, there was a span of 10 bases. The CDR3 DNA sequence: TGCGCCAGCAGCTTAAGCCGTCTGCCCCTCCACTTT. Translated: CASSLSRLPLHF.

The chain is built from TRBV15 and TRBJ2-7; no clear D gene. In germline, CDR1 is LNHNV, CDR2 YYDKDF (reference sequence). V shed 3 bases and J shed 0 bases, with 12 bases lying between them. CDR3 length: 15 residues. In nucleotides, the CDR3 is TGTGCCACCAGCAGTAAACCGTCTATCTCCTACGAGCAGTACTTC. Protein sequence: CATSSKPSISYEQYF.

The chain carries TRBV5-4 and TRBJ2-3; D is ambiguous. Germline CDR1 is SGHNT and CDR2 is YYREEE (reference sequence). Trimming shortened V by 4 bases and J by 5 bases, and 8 bases separated the two germline ends. CDR3 length: 12 residues. CDR3 in amino acids: CASSLFGDTQYF. The CDR3 nucleotides are TGTGCCAGCAGCCTATTTGGAGATACGCAGTATTTT. Looking up the rest from reference TRBV5-4 and TRBJ2-3 gives the full variable domain: ETGVTQSPTHLIKTRGQQVTLRCSSQSGHNTVSWYQQALGQGPQFIFQYYREEENGRGNFPPRFSGLQFPNYSSELNVNALELDDSALYLCASSLFGDTQYFGPGTRLTVL.

In the case of this clone: This same CDR3 is encoded by further DNA sequences in the sample. The rearrangement uses TRBV28 and TRBJ1-2; 7 bases fit TRBD1. Trimming at V came to 3 bases and at J to 2 bases, leaving 0 bases not matched to a gene. Germline loops: CDR1 MDHEN, CDR2 SYDVKM. The CDR3 runs to 13 residues. The CDR3 DNA reads as TGTGCCAGCAGTTTGGGACAGAACTATGGCTACACCTTC. This codes for CASSLGQNYGYTF.

V is TRBV7-2 and J is TRBJ2-7, with D possibly matching TRBD2 (6 bases). Between the trimmed V and J ends, which lost 2 bases and 2 bases, there was a span of 13 bases. The CDR3 has 15 amino acids. Germline CDR1 and CDR2: SGHTA and FQGNSA. The CDR3 is CASSLSTSTPYEQYF. The CDR3 nucleotides read TGTGCCAGCAGCTTAAGTACTAGCACCCCCTACGAGCAGTACTTC.

This clone was observed once. The rearrangement joins TRBV2 to TRBJ2-3; D is uncertain. There are 13 residues in the CDR3. The V end lost 5 bases, the J end lost 4 bases, and 10 bases lay between the germline ends. CDR1 is SNHLY and CDR2 is FYNNEI in the germline V gene. The chain's CDR3 is CASSLELADTQYF. CDR3 in DNA: TGTGCCAGCAGTTTAGAGCTGGCAGATACGCAGTATTTT.

The chain employs TRBV5-3 and TRBJ2-1; 12 bases map to TRBD1. TRBV5-3 is identified as an open reading frame with a role that is uncertain. The CDR3 contains 16 residues. The V gene end was trimmed by 4 bases and the J gene end by 7 bases; junction bases not matched to a gene: 9. CDR3 DNA: TGTGCCAGAAGCGGGGGCCGGGGACAGGGGGCGAATGAGCAGTTCTTC. It is translated as CARSGGRGQGANEQFF.

This chain joins TRBV6-5 and TRBJ2-7; weak D call: TRBD2 (6 bases). The CDR3 is 15 residues long. Looked up from germline, CDR1 is MNHEY and CDR2 is SVGAGI. Trimming pared 6 bases from V and 10 bases from J, leaving 25 bases between. The CDR3 DNA follows: TGTGCCAGCAGCACCGGTGGGGGGAGTCACGTTCCTCAGTACTTC. It encodes CASSTGGGSHVPQYF.

This chain connects TRBV7-9 to TRBJ2-2, with 10 bases lining up with TRBD2. Germline lookup yields CDR1 SEHNR and CDR2 FQNEAQ (reference sequence). CDR3 size: 16 residues. V trimming: 6 bases; J trimming: 4 bases; junction bases outside the gene matches: 8. The CDR3: CASSSSGGASTGELFF. The CDR3 coding sequence is TGTGCCAGCAGTTCAAGCGGGGGGGCCTCCACCGGGGAGCTGTTTTTT.